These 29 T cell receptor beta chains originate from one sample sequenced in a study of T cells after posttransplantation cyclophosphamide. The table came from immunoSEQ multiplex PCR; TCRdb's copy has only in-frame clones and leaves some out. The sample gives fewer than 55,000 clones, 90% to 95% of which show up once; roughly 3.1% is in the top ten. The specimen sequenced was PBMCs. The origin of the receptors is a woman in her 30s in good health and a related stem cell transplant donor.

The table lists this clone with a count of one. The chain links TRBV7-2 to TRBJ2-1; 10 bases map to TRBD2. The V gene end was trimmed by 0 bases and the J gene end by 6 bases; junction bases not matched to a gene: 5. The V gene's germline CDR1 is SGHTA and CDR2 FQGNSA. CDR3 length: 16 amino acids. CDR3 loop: CASSLAISGGFNEQFF. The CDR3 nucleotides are TGTGCCAGCAGCTTAGCGATTAGCGGGGGGTTCAATGAGCAGTTCTTC.

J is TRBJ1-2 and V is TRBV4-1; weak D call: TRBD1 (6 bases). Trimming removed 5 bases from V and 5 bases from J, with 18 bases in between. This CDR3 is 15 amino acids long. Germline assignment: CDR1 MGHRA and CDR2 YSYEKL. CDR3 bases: TGCGCCAGCAGCTCGCGCAGCAGGGGAGAGTATGGCTACACCTTC. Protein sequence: CASSSRSRGEYGYTF.

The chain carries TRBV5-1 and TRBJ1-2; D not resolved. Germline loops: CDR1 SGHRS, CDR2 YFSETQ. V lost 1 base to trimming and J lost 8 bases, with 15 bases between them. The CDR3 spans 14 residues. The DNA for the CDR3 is TGCGCCAGCAGCTTGATGTTAGAGGGTGCCGGCTACACCTTC. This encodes CASSLMLEGAGYTF.

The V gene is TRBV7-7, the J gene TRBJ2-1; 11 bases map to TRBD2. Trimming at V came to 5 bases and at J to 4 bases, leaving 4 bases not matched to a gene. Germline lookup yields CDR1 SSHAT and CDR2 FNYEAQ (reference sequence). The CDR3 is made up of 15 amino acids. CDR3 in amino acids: CASSLGTSGYNEQFF. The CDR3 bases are TGTGCCAGCAGCCTCGGGACTAGCGGATACAATGAGCAGTTCTTC.

The CDR3, as DNA: TGTGCCAGCAGTTTCGACAGGGGCACAGATACGCAGTATTTT. It codes for CASSFDRGTDTQYF. The chain has TRBV27 and TRBJ2-3; TRBD1 matches at 7 bases. J lost 1 base, V lost 3 bases, and 1 base had no gene match. The CDR3 spans 14 residues. Germline V CDR1 and CDR2: MNHEY, SMNVEV (reference sequence).

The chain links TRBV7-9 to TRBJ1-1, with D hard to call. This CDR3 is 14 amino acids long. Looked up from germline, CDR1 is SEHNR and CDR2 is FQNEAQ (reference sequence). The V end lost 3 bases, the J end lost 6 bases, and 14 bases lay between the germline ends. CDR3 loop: CASSFLFRRAEAFF. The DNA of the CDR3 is TGTGCCAGCAGCTTTCTCTTCCGTCGGGCTGAAGCTTTCTTT.

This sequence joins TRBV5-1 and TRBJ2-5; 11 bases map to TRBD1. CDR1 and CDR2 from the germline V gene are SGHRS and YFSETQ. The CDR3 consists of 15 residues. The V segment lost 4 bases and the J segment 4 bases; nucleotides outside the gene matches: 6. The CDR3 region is CASSPGQGASETQYF. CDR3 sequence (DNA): TGCGCCAGCAGCCCCGGACAGGGGGCCTCAGAGACCCAGTACTTC.

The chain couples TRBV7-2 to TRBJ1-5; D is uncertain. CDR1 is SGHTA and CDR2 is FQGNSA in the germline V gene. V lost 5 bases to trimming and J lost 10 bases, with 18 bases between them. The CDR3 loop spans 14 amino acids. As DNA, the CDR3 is TGTGCCAGCAGCCTCTGGAGGCTGGGTAAACCCCAGCATTTT. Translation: CASSLWRLGKPQHF.

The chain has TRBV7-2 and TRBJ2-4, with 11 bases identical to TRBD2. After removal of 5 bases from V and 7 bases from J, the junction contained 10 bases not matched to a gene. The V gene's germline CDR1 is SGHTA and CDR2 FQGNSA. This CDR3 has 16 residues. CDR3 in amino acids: CASSRILAGGPNIQYF. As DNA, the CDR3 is TGTGCCAGCAGCCGTATCCTAGCGGGGGGTCCGAACATTCAGTACTTC.

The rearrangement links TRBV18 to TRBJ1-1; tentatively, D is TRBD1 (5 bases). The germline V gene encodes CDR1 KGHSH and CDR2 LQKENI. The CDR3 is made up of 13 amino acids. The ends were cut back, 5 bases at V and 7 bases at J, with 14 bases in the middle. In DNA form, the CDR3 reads TGTGCCAGCTCATCACAAGCAGGGATTGAAGCTTTCTTT. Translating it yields CASSSQAGIEAFF.

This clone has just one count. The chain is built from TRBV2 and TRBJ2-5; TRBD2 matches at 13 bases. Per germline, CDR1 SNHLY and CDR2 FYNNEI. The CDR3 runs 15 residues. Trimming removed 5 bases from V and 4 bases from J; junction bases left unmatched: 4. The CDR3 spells CASSLTSGGGETQYF. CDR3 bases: TGTGCCAGCAGTCTAACTAGCGGGGGGGGAGAGACCCAGTACTTC.

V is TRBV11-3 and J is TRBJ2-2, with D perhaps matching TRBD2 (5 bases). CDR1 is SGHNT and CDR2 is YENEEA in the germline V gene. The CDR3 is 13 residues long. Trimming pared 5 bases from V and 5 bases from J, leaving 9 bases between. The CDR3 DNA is TGTGCCAGCAGCCCTACTAGGACCGGGGAGCTGTTTTTT. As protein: CASSPTRTGELFF.

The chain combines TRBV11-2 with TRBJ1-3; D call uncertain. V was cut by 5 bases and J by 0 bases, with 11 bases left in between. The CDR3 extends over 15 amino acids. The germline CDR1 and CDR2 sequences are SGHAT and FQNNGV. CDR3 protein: CASSEGRFSGNTIYF. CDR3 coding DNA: TGTGCCAGCAGCGAGGGTCGTTTCTCTGGAAACACCATATATTTT.

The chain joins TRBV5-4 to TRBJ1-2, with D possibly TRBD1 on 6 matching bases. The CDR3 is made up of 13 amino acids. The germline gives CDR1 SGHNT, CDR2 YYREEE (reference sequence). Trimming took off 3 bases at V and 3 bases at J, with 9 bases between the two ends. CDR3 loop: CASSYRADYGYTF. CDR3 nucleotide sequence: TGTGCCAGCAGCTACAGGGCGGACTATGGCTACACCTTC.

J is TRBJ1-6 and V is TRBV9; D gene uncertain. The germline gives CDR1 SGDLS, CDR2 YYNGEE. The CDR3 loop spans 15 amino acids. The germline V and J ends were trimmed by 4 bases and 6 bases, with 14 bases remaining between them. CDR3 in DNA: TGTGCCAGCAGCTTCGGCGGGCGGATTAATTCACCCCTCCACTTT. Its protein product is CASSFGGRINSPLHF. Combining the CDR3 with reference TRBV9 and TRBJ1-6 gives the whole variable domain DSGVTQTPKHLITATGQRVTLRCSPRSGDLSVYWYQQSLDQGLQFLIQYYNGEERAKGNILERFSAQQFPDLHSELNLSSLELGDSALYFCASSFGGRINSPLHFGNGTRLTVT.

The CDR3 region is CASSPGTGRRNQPQHF. CDR3 in DNA: TGTGCCAGCAGCCCAGGGACAGGGCGTCGCAATCAGCCCCAGCATTTT. The V call is TRBV5-6, the J call TRBJ1-5; the match to TRBD1 covers 9 bases. The trim removed 4 bases at V and 2 bases at J, leaving 7 bases unmatched. The CDR3 is made up of 16 amino acids. CDR1 is SGHDT, CDR2 YYEEEE, per germline.

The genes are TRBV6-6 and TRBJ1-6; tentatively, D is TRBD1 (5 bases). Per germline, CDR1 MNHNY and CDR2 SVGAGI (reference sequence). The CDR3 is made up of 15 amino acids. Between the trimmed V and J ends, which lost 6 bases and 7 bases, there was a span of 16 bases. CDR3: CASRRLGQGNSPLHF. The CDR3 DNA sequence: TGTGCCAGCAGACGCCTCGGGCAGGGCAATTCACCCCTCCACTTT.

The DNA for the CDR3 is TGTGCCAGCAGTCTTGGGACATCCTCCTACGAGCAGTACTTC. Its translation is CASSLGTSSYEQYF. The chain is built from TRBV28 and TRBJ2-7, with D possibly matching TRBD1 (6 bases). V shed 5 bases and J shed 0 bases, with 11 bases lying between them. Germline V gene lookup returns CDR1 MDHEN and CDR2 SYDVKM. The CDR3 has 14 amino acids.

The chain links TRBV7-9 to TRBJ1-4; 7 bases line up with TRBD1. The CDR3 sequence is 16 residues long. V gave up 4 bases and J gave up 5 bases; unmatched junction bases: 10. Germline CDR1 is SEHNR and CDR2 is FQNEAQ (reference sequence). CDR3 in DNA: TGTGCCAGCAGCTCCCCCGACGGCAGGGGGAATGAAAAACTGTTTTTT. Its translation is CASSSPDGRGNEKLFF.

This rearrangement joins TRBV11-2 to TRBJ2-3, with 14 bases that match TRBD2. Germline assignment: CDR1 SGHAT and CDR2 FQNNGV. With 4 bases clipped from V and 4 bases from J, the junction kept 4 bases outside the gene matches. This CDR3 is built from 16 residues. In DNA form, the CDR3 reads TGTGCCAGCAGCTCCGGGACTAGCGGGGGATCAGATACGCAGTATTTT. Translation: CASSSGTSGGSDTQYF.

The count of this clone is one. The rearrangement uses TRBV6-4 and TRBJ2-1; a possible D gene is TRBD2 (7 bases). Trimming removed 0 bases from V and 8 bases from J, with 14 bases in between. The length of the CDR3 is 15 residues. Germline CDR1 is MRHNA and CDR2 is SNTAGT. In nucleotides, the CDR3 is TGTGCCAGCAGTGACTCACGGGGGGCGGGGGATGAGCAGTTCTTC. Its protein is CASSDSRGAGDEQFF.

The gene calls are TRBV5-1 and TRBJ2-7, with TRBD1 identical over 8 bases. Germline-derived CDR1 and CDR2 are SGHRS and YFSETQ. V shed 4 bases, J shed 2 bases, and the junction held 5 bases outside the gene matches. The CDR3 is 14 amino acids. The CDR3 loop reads CASSPDRDPYEQYF. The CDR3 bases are TGCGCCAGCAGCCCGGACAGGGACCCCTACGAGCAGTACTTC.

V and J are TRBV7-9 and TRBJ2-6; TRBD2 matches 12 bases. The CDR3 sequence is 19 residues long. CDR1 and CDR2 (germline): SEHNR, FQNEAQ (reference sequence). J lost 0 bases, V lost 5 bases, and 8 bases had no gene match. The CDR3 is CASSPPSSGGASGANVLTF. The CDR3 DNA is TGTGCCAGCAGCCCCCCCTCTAGCGGGGGGGCCTCTGGGGCCAACGTCCTGACTTTC.

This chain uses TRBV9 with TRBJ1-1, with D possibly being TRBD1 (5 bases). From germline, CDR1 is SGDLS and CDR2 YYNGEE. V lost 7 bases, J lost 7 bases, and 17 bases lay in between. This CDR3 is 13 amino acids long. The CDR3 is CASCCRGSSEAFF. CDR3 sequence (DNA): TGTGCCAGCTGCTGTAGGGGTTCTAGTGAAGCTTTCTTT.

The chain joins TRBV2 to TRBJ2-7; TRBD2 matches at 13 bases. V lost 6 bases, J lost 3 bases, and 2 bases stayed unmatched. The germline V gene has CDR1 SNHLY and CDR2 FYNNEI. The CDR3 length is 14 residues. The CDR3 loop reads CASRRTSGGYEQYF. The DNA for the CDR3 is TGTGCCAGCAGAAGGACTAGCGGGGGCTACGAGCAGTACTTC. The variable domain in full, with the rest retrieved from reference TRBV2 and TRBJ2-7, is EPEVTQTPSHQVTQMGQEVILRCVPISNHLYFYWYRQILGQKVEFLVSFYNNEISEKSEIFDDQFSVERPDGSNFTLKIRSTKLEDSAMYFCASRRTSGGYEQYFGPGTRLTVT.

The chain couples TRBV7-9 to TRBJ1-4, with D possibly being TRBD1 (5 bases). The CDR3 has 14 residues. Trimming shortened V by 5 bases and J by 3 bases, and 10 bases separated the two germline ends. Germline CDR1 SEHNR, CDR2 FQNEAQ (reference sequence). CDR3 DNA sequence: TGTGCCAGCAGCCCAGGGAGGGCTAATGAAAAACTGTTTTTT. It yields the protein CASSPGRANEKLFF.

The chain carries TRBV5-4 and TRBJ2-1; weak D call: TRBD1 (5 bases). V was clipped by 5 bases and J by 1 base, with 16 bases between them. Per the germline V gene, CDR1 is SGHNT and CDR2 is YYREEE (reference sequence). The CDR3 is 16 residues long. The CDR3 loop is CASSPSGQASYNEQFF. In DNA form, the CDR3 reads TGTGCCAGCAGTCCATCCGGACAAGCATCCTACAATGAGCAGTTCTTC.

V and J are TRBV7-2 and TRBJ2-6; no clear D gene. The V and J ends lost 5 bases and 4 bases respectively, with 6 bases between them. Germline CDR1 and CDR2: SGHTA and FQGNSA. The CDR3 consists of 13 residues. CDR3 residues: CASSPRGANVLTF. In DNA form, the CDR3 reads TGTGCCAGCAGCCCGAGGGGGGCCAACGTCCTGACTTTC. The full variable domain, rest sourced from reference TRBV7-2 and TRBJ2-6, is GAGVSQSPSNKVTEKGKDVELRCDPISGHTALYWYRQSLGQGLEFLIYFQGNSAPDKSGLPSDRFSAERTGGSVSTLTIQRTQQEDSAVYLCASSPRGANVLTFGAGSRLTVL.

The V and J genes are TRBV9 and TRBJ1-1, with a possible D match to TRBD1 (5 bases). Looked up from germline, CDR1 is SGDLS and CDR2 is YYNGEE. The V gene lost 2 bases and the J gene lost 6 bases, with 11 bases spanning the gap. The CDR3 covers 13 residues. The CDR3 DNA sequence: TGTGCCAGCAGCGTTTCTGCGGGACCTGAAGCTTTCTTT. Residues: CASSVSAGPEAFF.